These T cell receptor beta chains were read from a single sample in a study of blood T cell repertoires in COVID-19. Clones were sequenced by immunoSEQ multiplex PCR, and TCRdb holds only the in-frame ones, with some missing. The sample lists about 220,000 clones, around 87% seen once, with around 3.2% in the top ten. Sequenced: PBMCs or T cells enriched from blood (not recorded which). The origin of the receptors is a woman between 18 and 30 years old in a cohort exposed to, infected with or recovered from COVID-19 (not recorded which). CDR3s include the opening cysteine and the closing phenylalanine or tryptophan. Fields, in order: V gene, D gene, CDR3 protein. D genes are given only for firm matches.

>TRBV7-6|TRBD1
CASSLLRGAEAFF
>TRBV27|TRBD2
CASSPAGELFYNEQFF
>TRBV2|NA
CASRDWNYGYTF
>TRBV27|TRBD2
CASRDLAGVTDTQYF
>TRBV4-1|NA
CASSRGRTNEKLFF
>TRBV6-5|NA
CASSRQGQPQHF
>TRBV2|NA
CASQTDSNYGYTF
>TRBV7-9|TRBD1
CASSEDRGLYGYTF
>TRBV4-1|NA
CASSQPIQSNYGYTF
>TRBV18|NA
CASSPQGEIQYF
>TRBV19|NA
CASSIVAAGGNEQFF
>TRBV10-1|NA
CASSESQAKNIQYF
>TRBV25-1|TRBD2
CASSEYGTGGSGELFF
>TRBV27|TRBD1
CASSFEGQGYNEQFF
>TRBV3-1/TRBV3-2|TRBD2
CASSQDPPGGQTQYF
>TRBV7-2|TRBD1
CASSSGTVNEQFF
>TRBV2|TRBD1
CATEKTGLSSYGYTF
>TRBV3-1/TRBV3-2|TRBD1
CASSPGTVPYTF
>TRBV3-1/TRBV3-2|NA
CASSQDREETQYF
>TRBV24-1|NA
CATSPGFGVVGETQYF
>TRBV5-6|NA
CASSLEEDEQFF
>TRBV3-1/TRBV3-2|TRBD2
CASSQEVAGNTDTQYF
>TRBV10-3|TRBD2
CAISKRDSYEQYF